Below, 27 T cell receptor beta chains from the same sample are listed, as sequenced in a study of response to subunit inactivated influenza vaccine (dated 2018 in TCRdb). Library construction relied on RT-PCR. This sample was sequenced with an Illumina HiSeq 2500. Starting from the raw public reads, TCRdb applied fastp trimming at Q25, assembled clones with MiXCR and retained in-frame beta chains. Rows matching on CDR3 protein sequence are summarized as one entry with the most common DNA and genes. This sample gives about 500,000 distinct CDR3 sequences in total; approximately 16% of them show up just once. The ten largest account for 3% of the sample. Material: CD4+ T cells sorted from PBMCs, obtained roughly 24 months after vaccination. These receptors all come from a man between 50 and 75 years old who received an inactivated influenza vaccine. Donor details come from another sample of the same person, matched by shared clones.

The V gene is TRBV24-1, the J gene TRBJ1-4, with D hard to call. Germline V gene data show CDR1 as KGHDR and CDR2 as SFDVKD. Between the trimmed V and J ends, which lost 0 bases and 8 bases, there was a span of 3 bases. This CDR3 is built from 12 residues. The CDR3 reads CATSDLGEKLFF. The CDR3 DNA reads as TGTGCCACCAGTGATTTGGGGGAAAAACTGTTTTTT.

This clonotype has more than one count but fewer than ten. The chain combines TRBV5-4 with TRBJ2-2; D remains ambiguous. CDR3 length: 12 residues. The germline gives CDR1 SGHNT, CDR2 YYREEE (reference sequence). With 5 bases removed from V and 6 bases from J, the gap between germline ends came to 8 bases. Written as DNA, the CDR3 is TGTGCCAGCAGTCGAGTGGCCGGGGAGCTGTTTTTT. Amino acids: CASSRVAGELFF. Filled out from reference TRBV5-4 and TRBJ2-2, the complete variable domain reads ETGVTQSPTHLIKTRGQQVTLRCSSQSGHNTVSWYQQALGQGPQFIFQYYREEENGRGNFPPRFSGLQFPNYSSELNVNALELDDSALYLCASSRVAGELFFGEGSRLTVL.

The DNA of the CDR3 is TGCAGTGCTAGCAGGGCTGGCGGTGGTCGCACAGATACGCAGTATTTT. Translating it yields CSASRAGGGRTDTQYF. The gene calls are TRBV20-1 and TRBJ2-3, with TRBD1 as a possible D gene (5 bases). Trimming removed 3 bases at V and 1 base at J, with 17 bases between. The V gene's germline CDR1 is DFQATT and CDR2 SNEGSKA (reference sequence). The CDR3 extends over 16 amino acids.

This rearrangement joins TRBV20-1 to TRBJ2-2, with 10 bases lining up with TRBD1. V lost 2 bases and J lost 7; bases outside the gene matches: 4. Per the germline V gene, CDR1 is DFQATT and CDR2 is SNEGSKA (reference sequence). The CDR3 contains 14 residues. The CDR3 DNA reads TGCAGTGCTAGACGGGACAGGGGCTACGGGGAGCTGTTTTTT. It yields the protein CSARRDRGYGELFF.

The chain uses TRBV12-3 or TRBV12-4 and TRBJ2-7, with D possibly being TRBD1 (7 bases). CDR3 size: 15 residues. The V gene lost 3 bases and the J gene lost 0 bases, with 12 bases spanning the gap. As DNA, the CDR3 is TGTGCCAGCAGTTTTTGGCAGGGGGGCTCCTACGAGCAGTACTTC. Amino acids: CASSFWQGGSYEQYF.

This clonotype showed up just once. J is TRBJ2-3 and V is TRBV20-1; 9 nucleotides align to TRBD2. CDR1 DFQATT and CDR2 SNEGSKA come from the germline V gene (reference sequence). The trim removed 4 bases at V and 6 bases at J, leaving 8 bases unmatched. The CDR3 spans 14 residues. The CDR3 region is CSATTSGTGDTQYF. DNA of the CDR3: TGCAGTGCTACGACTAGCGGAACAGGGGATACGCAGTATTTT.

In its sample, this clonotype was seen a few times. The V and J genes are TRBV5-1 and TRBJ2-5; D unresolved. The CDR3 runs to 14 residues. The V end was cut by 1 base, the J end by 1 base, with 8 bases between. Germline values: CDR1 SGHRS, CDR2 YFSETQ. CDR3 loop: CASSLSVTQETQYF. The CDR3, as DNA: TGCGCCAGCAGCTTGTCGGTGACCCAAGAGACCCAGTACTTC.

This clonotype was recorded a few times. The V gene is TRBV12-3 or TRBV12-4, the J gene TRBJ1-2; 10 nucleotides line up with TRBD1. The CDR3 runs to 16 residues. Trimming at V came to 4 bases and at J to 0 bases, leaving 5 bases not matched to a gene. CDR3: CASSSGQGSANYGYTF. The CDR3 DNA reads as TGTGCCAGCAGTTCGGGACAGGGGTCCGCTAACTATGGCTACACCTTC.

Only a few counts were recorded for this clonotype. This chain connects TRBV4-3 to TRBJ2-7, with a weak D call TRBD1 (6 bases). This CDR3 spans 16 amino acids. CDR1 is LGHNA and CDR2 is YSLEER in the germline V gene. The V gene lost 0 bases and the J gene lost 4 bases, with 16 bases spanning the gap. This CDR3 reads CASSQERWQGRYEQYF. In DNA form, the CDR3 reads TGCGCCAGCAGCCAAGAAAGGTGGCAGGGGCGGTACGAGCAGTACTTC.

A few counts support this clonotype. The chain recombines TRBV5-4 with TRBJ1-1, with D possibly being TRBD1 (6 bases). This CDR3 is 13 amino acids long. CDR1 is SGHNT and CDR2 is YYREEE in the germline V gene (reference sequence). Between the trimmed V and J ends, which lost 7 bases and 0 bases, there was a span of 10 bases. Here the CDR3 reads CASREGVNTEAFF. In DNA, the CDR3 is TGTGCCAGCCGAGAGGGGGTGAACACTGAAGCTTTCTTT.

This clonotype has just a few counts. The chain couples TRBV5-1 to TRBJ2-5; D not resolved. This CDR3 spans 16 amino acids. The germline V and J ends were trimmed by 0 bases and 2 bases, with 14 bases remaining between them. Germline-derived CDR1 and CDR2 are SGHRS and YFSETQ. CDR3 sequence (DNA): TGCGCCAGCAGCTTGGACGGGTCCCCAGTTCAAGAGACCCAGTACTTC. It yields the protein CASSLDGSPVQETQYF.

This clonotype was seen a handful of times. The chain employs TRBV4-1 and TRBJ1-4, with a weak D call TRBD1 (5 bases). The CDR3 spans 15 residues. CDR1 and CDR2 from the germline V gene are MGHRA and YSYEKL. V was clipped by 4 bases and J by 1 base, with 10 bases between them. In DNA, the CDR3 is TGCGCCAGCAGCCGAGCAGGGTTAACTAATGAAAAACTGTTTTTT. This codes for CASSRAGLTNEKLFF.

The V call is TRBV12-3 or TRBV12-4, the J call TRBJ2-3; 8 nucleotides align to TRBD1. This CDR3 spans 14 amino acids. Trimming cost V 6 bases and J 1 base; bases outside gene matches: 3. The DNA of the CDR3 is TGTGCCAGCAGCCAGGGGGCTCGCACAGATACGCAGTATTTT. It yields the protein CASSQGARTDTQYF.

The V and J genes are TRBV4-2 and TRBJ2-5; 8 bases agree with TRBD1. CDR1 and CDR2 (germline): LGHNA, YNFKEQ. This CDR3 is built from 15 residues. V lost 2 bases to trimming and J lost 2 bases; unmatched junction nucleotides: 4. CDR3 in amino acids: CASSQNRDRQETQYF. The CDR3 nucleotides are TGTGCCAGCAGCCAAAACCGGGACAGGCAAGAGACCCAGTACTTC.

The chain carries TRBV20-1 and TRBJ1-5; unclear D gene. The ends were cut back, 6 bases at V and 2 bases at J, with 8 bases in the middle. Germline values: CDR1 DFQATT, CDR2 SNEGSKA (reference sequence). The CDR3 has 12 amino acids. CDR3: CSASWGNQPQHF. For the CDR3, the DNA is TGCAGTGCCAGTTGGGGCAATCAGCCCCAGCATTTT.

This clonotype was found a few times. The rearrangement links TRBV7-9 to TRBJ1-1; TRBD1 is a possible D gene (6 bases). The CDR3 is made up of 13 amino acids. Germline V gene lookup returns CDR1 SEHNR and CDR2 FQNEAQ (reference sequence). Trimming stripped 5 bases from V and 4 bases from J, with 11 bases between. DNA for the CDR3: TGTGCCAGCAGCCCCGAGGGGGGCACTGAAGCTTTCTTT. Its protein product is CASSPEGGTEAFF.

The J gene is TRBJ1-3, the V gene TRBV7-9, with D possibly TRBD1 on 5 matching bases. With 2 bases removed from V and 2 bases from J, the gap between germline ends came to 13 bases. CDR1 is SEHNR, CDR2 FQNEAQ, per germline (reference sequence). There are 16 residues in the CDR3. CDR3 region: CASSLISGLPGNTIYF. CDR3 sequence (DNA): TGTGCCAGCAGCTTAATCTCAGGGCTCCCTGGAAACACCATATATTTT.

This clonotype was observed a few times. The chain links TRBV9 to TRBJ2-1; tentatively, D is TRBD2 (6 bases). CDR3 size: 18 residues. The germline V gene encodes CDR1 SGDLS and CDR2 YYNGEE. Trimming shortened V by 1 base and J by 0 bases, and 17 bases separated the two germline ends. The CDR3 sequence: CASSVTSGGLSSYNEQFF. Written as DNA, the CDR3 is TGTGCCAGCAGCGTAACCTCCGGGGGTCTGAGCTCCTACAATGAGCAGTTCTTC. Combining the CDR3 with reference TRBV9 and TRBJ2-1 gives the whole variable domain DSGVTQTPKHLITATGQRVTLRCSPRSGDLSVYWYQQSLDQGLQFLIQYYNGEERAKGNILERFSAQQFPDLHSELNLSSLELGDSALYFCASSVTSGGLSSYNEQFFGPGTRLTVL.

This clonotype was detected only a few times. V usage is TRBV10-3 and J usage is TRBJ1-2; 7 bases match TRBD1. Trimming cost V 8 bases and J 6 bases; bases outside gene matches: 9. Germline CDR1 ENHRY, CDR2 SYGVKD. The CDR3 spans 13 residues. The chain's CDR3 is CAIGGRDRHGYTF. CDR3 DNA: TGTGCCATCGGAGGCCGGGACAGACATGGCTACACCTTC.

This rearrangement joins TRBV7-8 to TRBJ2-7; TRBD2 aligns across 9 bases. The CDR3 has 17 amino acids. Germline CDR1 is SGHVS and CDR2 is FQNEAQ. With V trimmed by 5 bases and J by 3 bases, 14 bases remained unmatched. CDR3 nucleotide sequence: TGTGCCAGCAGCCCCCGGATCGCGGGAGGGGATTTCTACGAGCAGTACTTC. This codes for CASSPRIAGGDFYEQYF.

This clonotype was seen more than once but under ten times. This rearrangement joins TRBV6-5 to TRBJ2-1; D call uncertain. Looked up from germline, CDR1 is MNHEY and CDR2 is SVGAGI. The CDR3 has 15 residues. V shed 0 bases and J shed 6 bases, with 12 bases lying between them. The chain's CDR3 is CASSYSPRALNEQFF. CDR3 nucleotides: TGTGCCAGCAGTTACTCCCCCCGGGCTCTCAATGAGCAGTTCTTC.

The V call is TRBV12-3 or TRBV12-4, the J call TRBJ2-3; D is perhaps TRBD1 or TRBD2 (5 bases each). CDR3 size: 14 residues. V was pared by 6 bases and J by 2 bases, with 12 bases between. CDR3 nucleotides: TGTGCCAGCAGGCCCGGGGCCCTCACAGATACGCAGTATTTT. Translated, it gives CASRPGALTDTQYF.

The genes are TRBV5-1 and TRBJ2-7; D is ambiguous. Germline CDR1 and CDR2: SGHRS and YFSETQ. This CDR3 is built from 14 residues. Trimming stripped 4 bases from V and 0 bases from J, with 11 bases between. CDR3 coding DNA: TGCGCCAGCAGCCTCGCGCGGAGCTCCTACGAGCAGTACTTC. Translating it yields CASSLARSSYEQYF.

This clonotype was seen a handful of times. The rearrangement uses TRBV6-1 and TRBJ2-7, with a weak D call TRBD2 (5 bases). The V and J ends lost 5 bases and 1 base respectively, with 27 bases between them. In germline, CDR1 is MNHNS, CDR2 SASEGT. The CDR3 is 19 amino acids. CDR3 amino acids: CASSITGSGFSFISYEQYF. In nucleotides, the CDR3 is TGTGCCAGCAGTATTACTGGGTCGGGATTTTCCTTCATATCCTACGAGCAGTACTTC.

In its sample, this clonotype was seen a few times. This chain uses TRBV29-1 with TRBJ1-1; D gene ambiguous. V lost 3 bases and J lost 4, with 9 bases in between. This CDR3 has 12 residues. Germline CDR1 reads SQVTM; CDR2 reads ANQGSEA. Written as DNA, the CDR3 is TGCAGCGTTGAGGAGTCGGGCACTGAAGCTTTCTTT. Translating gives CSVEESGTEAFF.

This clonotype was counted between two and nine times. The V call is TRBV20-1, the J call TRBJ2-3, with TRBD1 identical over 7 bases. The V segment lost 5 bases and the J segment 3 bases; nucleotides outside the gene matches: 2. Germline V CDR1 and CDR2: DFQATT, SNEGSKA (reference sequence). This CDR3 region has 12 residues. DNA of the CDR3: TGCAGTGCTCAGACAGGGACAGATACGCAGTATTTT. Its translation is CSAQTGTDTQYF.

This clonotype was seen a handful of times. The chain carries TRBV15 and TRBJ2-5; possibly TRBD2 for D (5 bases). The V end was cut by 1 base, the J end by 3 bases, with 6 bases between. There are 13 residues in the CDR3. Germline V lookup: CDR1 LNHNV, CDR2 YYDKDF (reference sequence). The DNA for the CDR3 is TGTGCCACCAGCAGAGGGACTGAAGAGACCCAGTACTTC. This gives the protein CATSRGTEETQYF.